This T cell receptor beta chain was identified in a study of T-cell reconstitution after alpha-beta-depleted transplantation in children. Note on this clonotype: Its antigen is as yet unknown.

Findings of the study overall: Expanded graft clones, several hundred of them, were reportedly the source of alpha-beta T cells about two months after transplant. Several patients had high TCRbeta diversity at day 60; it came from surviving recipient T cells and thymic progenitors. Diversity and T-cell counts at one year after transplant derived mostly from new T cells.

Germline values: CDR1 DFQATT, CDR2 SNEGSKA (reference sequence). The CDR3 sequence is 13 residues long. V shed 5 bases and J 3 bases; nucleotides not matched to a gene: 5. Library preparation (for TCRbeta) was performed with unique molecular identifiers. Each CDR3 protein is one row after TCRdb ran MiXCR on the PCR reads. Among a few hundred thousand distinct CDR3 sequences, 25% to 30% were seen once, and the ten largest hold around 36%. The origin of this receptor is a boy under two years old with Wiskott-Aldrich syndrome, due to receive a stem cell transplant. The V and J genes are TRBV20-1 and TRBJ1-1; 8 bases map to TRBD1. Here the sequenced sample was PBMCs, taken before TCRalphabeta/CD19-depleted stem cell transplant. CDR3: CSAHRGRDTEAFF. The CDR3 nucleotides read TGCAGTGCTCACAGGGGGAGGGACACTGAAGCTTTCTTT.